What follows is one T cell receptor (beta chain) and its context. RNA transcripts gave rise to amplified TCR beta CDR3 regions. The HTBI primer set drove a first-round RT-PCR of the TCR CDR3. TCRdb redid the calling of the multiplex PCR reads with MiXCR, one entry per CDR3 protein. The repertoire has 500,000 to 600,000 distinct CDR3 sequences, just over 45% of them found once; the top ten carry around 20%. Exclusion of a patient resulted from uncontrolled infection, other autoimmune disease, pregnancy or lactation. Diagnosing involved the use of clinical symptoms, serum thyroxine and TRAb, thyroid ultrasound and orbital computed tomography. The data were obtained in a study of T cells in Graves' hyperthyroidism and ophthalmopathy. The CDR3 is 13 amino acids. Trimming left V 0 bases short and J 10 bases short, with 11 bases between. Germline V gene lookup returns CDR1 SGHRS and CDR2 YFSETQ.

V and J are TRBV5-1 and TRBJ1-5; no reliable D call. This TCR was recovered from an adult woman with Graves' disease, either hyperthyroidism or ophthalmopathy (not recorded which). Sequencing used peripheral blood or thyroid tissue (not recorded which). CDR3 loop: CASSLAGLQPQHF. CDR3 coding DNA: TGCGCCAGCAGCTTGGCCGGCCTGCAACCCCAGCATTTT.